This T cell receptor beta chain was recovered during a study of blood T cell repertoires in COVID-19. Method: immunoSEQ multiplex PCR; TCRdb's copy keeps in-frame clones and lacks some. The data contain around 300,000 clones, 90% of them seen just once; the ten biggest clones take up approximately 1.5%. Sequenced input: PBMCs or T cells enriched from blood (not recorded which). This TCR derives from a woman aged 18 to 35 with acute COVID-19.

CDR3 nucleotides: TGTGCCAGCAGCTCATGGACAGGGTACACCGGGGAGCTGTTTTTT. It encodes CASSSWTGYTGELFF. The rearrangement joins TRBV5-4 to TRBJ2-2, with 8 positions matching TRBD1. Germline V lookup: CDR1 SGHNT, CDR2 YYREEE (reference sequence). This CDR3 spans 15 amino acids. V shed 3 bases and J 3 bases; nucleotides not matched to a gene: 4. The full variable domain, in which reference TRBV5-4 and TRBJ2-2 provide the parts outside the CDR3, is ETGVTQSPTHLIKTRGQQVTLRCSSQSGHNTVSWYQQALGQGPQFIFQYYREEENGRGNFPPRFSGLQFPNYSSELNVNALELDDSALYLCASSSWTGYTGELFFGEGSRLTVL.